The 17 T cell receptor beta chains listed next were all sequenced from one sample in a study of blood T cells in healthy people across ages. Through a sample-barcoded 5' primer and a J-beta primer mix, a second PCR was run for about 6 to 12 cycles. TCRdb independently ran MiXCR on the 5' RACE reads; one entry per CDR3 protein. The table has 1.5 million to 2 million distinct CDR3 sequences, about 31% seen once. Input material: blood. Receptors originate from a woman aged 25-40 years in good health.

This clonotype was detected only once. The gene calls are TRBV5-1 and TRBJ2-5; D unclear. Gene TRBJ2-7 matches the end of the DNA better, so the J call may be wrong. This CDR3 spans 15 amino acids. Looked up from germline, CDR1 is SGHRS and CDR2 is YFSETQ. CDR3 loop: CASSLSLLSYYEQYF. The DNA for the CDR3 is TGCGCCAGCAGCTTGAGTTTACTTTCATACTACGAGCAGTACTTC.

This clonotype was counted between two and nine times. The rearrangement links TRBV20-1 to TRBJ2-1, with TRBD2 as a possible D gene (6 bases). Germline V lookup: CDR1 DFQATT, CDR2 SNEGSKA (reference sequence). The CDR3 sequence is 16 residues long. Between the trimmed V and J ends, which lost 5 bases and 1 base, there was a span of 18 bases. CDR3 sequence (DNA): TGCAGTGCTCCAAGGGGAAGCGGGCCTTCCTACAATGAGCAGTTCTTC. It yields the protein CSAPRGSGPSYNEQFF.

CDR3 sequence: CASSQTGTGLYEQYF. DNA for the CDR3: TGCGCCAGCAGCCAGACCGGGACAGGACTATACGAGCAGTACTTC. V is TRBV4-1 and J is TRBJ2-7; the match to TRBD1 covers 8 bases. The CDR3 covers 15 residues. CDR1 and CDR2 from the germline V gene are MGHRA and YSYEKL. The V segment lost 3 bases and the J segment 4 bases; nucleotides outside the gene matches: 8.

V and J are TRBV9 and TRBJ2-5; perhaps TRBD2 as D (6 bases). The length of the CDR3 is 14 residues. Germline V gene data show CDR1 as SGDLS and CDR2 as YYNGEE. The V and J ends lost 2 bases and 5 bases respectively, with 13 bases between them. The CDR3, as DNA: TGTGCCAGCAGCGTCTGGGACGGAGGGGAGACCCAGTACTTC. Translating it yields CASSVWDGGETQYF.

This chain links TRBV11-2 with TRBJ2-4; D not resolved. CDR3 length: 10 residues. V was pared by 3 bases and J by 9 bases, with 3 bases between. Germline V lookup: CDR1 SGHAT, CDR2 FQNNGV. CDR3 protein: CASSFSIQYF. The CDR3 nucleotides are TGTGCCAGCAGCTTCAGCATTCAGTACTTC.

J is TRBJ2-5 and V is TRBV2, with TRBD1 identical over 9 bases. V was clipped by 7 bases and J by 11 bases; unmatched bases: 11. CDR1 is SNHLY, CDR2 FYNNEI, per germline. The length of the CDR3 is 13 residues. The CDR3 DNA reads TGTGCCAGCACCGGCGAGGGACAGGGCGGGCAGTACTTC. As protein: CASTGEGQGGQYF.

V gene TRBV3-1 combines with J gene TRBJ1-2, with 7 bases fitting TRBD1. V lost 4 bases to trimming and J lost 3 bases; unmatched junction nucleotides: 11. Germline V gene sequence: CDR1 LGHDT, CDR2 YNNKEL (reference sequence). The CDR3 extends over 16 amino acids. The CDR3 is CASSPKRTGNYYGYTF. CDR3 DNA: TGTGCCAGCAGCCCAAAGAGGACAGGAAATTACTATGGCTACACCTTC.

The chain joins TRBV28 to TRBJ1-4; D is unresolved. CDR1 and CDR2 (germline): MDHEN, SYDVKM. The CDR3 is made up of 14 amino acids. V lost 6 bases to trimming and J lost 1 base, with 9 bases between them. CDR3 sequence: CASRRGGTNEKLFF. The CDR3 nucleotides read TGTGCCAGCAGACGGGGAGGAACTAATGAAAAACTGTTTTTT.

CDR3 protein: CASSVGGVQTQYF. CDR3 nucleotides: TGCGCCAGCAGTGTAGGAGGGGTGCAGACCCAGTACTTC. The chain carries TRBV10-2 and TRBJ2-5; possible D gene TRBD2, 6 bases. Germline assignment: CDR1 WSHSY and CDR2 SAAADI. V was cut by 4 bases and J by 6 bases, with 12 bases left in between. This CDR3 contains 13 residues.

V is TRBV20-1 and J is TRBJ2-1; 9 nucleotides align to TRBD2. The CDR3 is 17 amino acids. J lost 0 bases, V lost 5 bases, and 11 bases had no gene match. CDR1 DFQATT and CDR2 SNEGSKA come from the germline V gene (reference sequence). The CDR3 bases are TGCAGTGCTCCTGGTTTAGCGGGGGCCTTCTCCTACAATGAGCAGTTCTTC. It translates to CSAPGLAGAFSYNEQFF.

This clonotype was recorded once. This chain uses TRBV3-1 with TRBJ1-5; 7 bases fit TRBD1. The CDR3 contains 14 residues. Trimming removed 2 bases from V and 7 bases from J; junction bases left unmatched: 5. Germline lookup yields CDR1 LGHDT and CDR2 YNNKEL (reference sequence). The CDR3 DNA reads as TGTGCCAGCAGCCAACAGGGGGGCTTGCAGCCCCAGCATTTT. Protein: CASSQQGGLQPQHF.

This clonotype was counted a few times. The CDR3 DNA reads TGTGCCAGCAGCCAGGAGCGAGTCACAGATACGCAGTATTTT. This encodes CASSQERVTDTQYF. The chain carries TRBV6-2 or TRBV6-3 and TRBJ2-3; D not resolved. CDR3 size: 14 residues. Germline V gene sequence: CDR1 MNHEY, CDR2 SVGEGT. V lost 6 bases to trimming and J lost 2 bases, with 12 bases between them.

This sequence joins TRBV7-2 and TRBJ1-1; 9 nucleotides agree with TRBD1. This CDR3 region has 13 residues. CDR1 is SGHTA, CDR2 FQGNSA, per germline. Germline trimming cut 5 bases from V and 7 bases from J; bases unmatched to any gene: 5. The DNA of the CDR3 is TGTGCCAGCAGCGAACAGGGGGCGGTTGAAGCTTTCTTT. Protein: CASSEQGAVEAFF.

This clonotype was observed many times. The chain carries TRBV4-2 and TRBJ2-5; D might be TRBD2 (6 bases). Germline-derived CDR1 and CDR2 are LGHNA and YNFKEQ. The CDR3 is 14 residues long. The V end lost 1 base, the J end lost 3 bases, and 9 bases lay between the germline ends. The CDR3 loop reads CASSQGGGEETQYF. In DNA form, the CDR3 reads TGTGCCAGCAGCCAAGGGGGAGGAGAAGAGACCCAGTACTTC.

V is TRBV5-6 and J is TRBJ1-2; D might be TRBD1 (5 bases). The CDR3 sequence is 15 residues long. The germline CDR1 and CDR2 sequences are SGHDT and YYEEEE. The ends were cut back, 0 bases at V and 5 bases at J, with 14 bases in the middle. The CDR3 DNA follows: TGTGCCAGCAGCTTGGGACAGTACGTGGAGTATGGCTACACCTTC. This sequence encodes CASSLGQYVEYGYTF.

The chain combines TRBV27 with TRBJ2-4; perhaps TRBD2 as D (6 bases). CDR1 is MNHEY and CDR2 is SMNVEV in the germline V gene (reference sequence). The CDR3 sequence is 16 residues long. Trimming took 3 bases from V and 1 from J, leaving 13 bases between them. CDR3 protein: CASSFFGTSAKNIQYF. CDR3 nucleotides: TGTGCCAGCAGTTTTTTCGGGACTTCTGCCAAAAACATTCAGTACTTC.

The rearrangement joins TRBV18 to TRBJ2-1, with D perhaps being TRBD1 or TRBD2 (5 bases each). CDR1 is KGHSH and CDR2 is LQKENI in the germline V gene. The V and J ends lost 3 bases and 4 bases respectively, with 10 bases between them. CDR3 length: 14 amino acids. The CDR3 region has the DNA TGTGCCAGCTCACCGAGAGAGGGGTACAATGAGCAGTTCTTC. This translates into CASSPREGYNEQFF.